The clone carrying this T cell receptor (beta chain) has a handful of counts. Antigen: not known. This entry comes from a study of response to subunit inactivated influenza vaccine. TCRdb redid the calling of the RT-PCR reads with MiXCR, one entry per CDR3 protein. The sample includes 500,000 to 550,000 distinct CDR3 sequences, around 7.9% seen only once; the top ten take around 13%. Germline-derived CDR1 and CDR2 are SEHNR and FQNEAQ (reference sequence). Trimming took 0 bases from V and 4 from J, leaving 12 bases between them. The CDR3 sequence is 15 residues long. General observations from the study: Each seasonal influenza vaccination recruits few new T cells, the authors suggested.

Source: PBMCs from blood, taken less than 30 months after vaccination. The rearrangement joins TRBV7-9 to TRBJ1-2; possible D gene TRBD1, 6 bases. The sequence came from a man aged 45-69 years who received an inactivated influenza vaccine. CDR3 in DNA: TGTGCCAGCAGCTTAGCGCTGGGGGGCCTCTATGGCTACACCTTC. Amino acid sequence: CASSLALGGLYGYTF.